This is a list of T cell receptor beta chains from one sample in a study of PD-1 blockade in classical Hodgkin lymphoma. Produced via immunoSEQ multiplex PCR; TCRdb's table is partial and in-frame only. In the table there are roughly 64,000 clones, roughly nine tenths of which are singletons. Specimen: peripheral blood mononuclear cells (PBMCs), collected before the fourth cycle of nivolumab. These TCRs come from a human donor with classical Hodgkin lymphoma. Both conserved end residues are part of each CDR3. A D gene is named only where the DNA matches it firmly. Where a row states a size, it is once, few, many or the class of an expanded clone; other rows omit it.

clone size,J gene,V gene,D gene,CDR3 DNA,CDR3 protein
-,TRBJ1-6,TRBV5-6,-,TGTGCCAGCAGCCCGACAGGAGGGGGAAATTCACCCCTCCACTTT,CASSPTGGGNSPLHF
-,TRBJ1-6,TRBV28,TRBD1,TGTGCCAGCAGTTTAAGCCGGACAGGGCCCGGTAATTCACCCCTCCACTTT,CASSLSRTGPGNSPLHF
once,TRBJ2-3,TRBV6-4,-,TGTGCCAGCAGCACGGGGACAGATACGCAGTATTTT,CASSTGTDTQYF
-,TRBJ2-3,TRBV7-7,-,TGTGCCAGCAGCCAAGTGCCGGACACAGATACGCAGTATTTT,CASSQVPDTDTQYF
-,TRBJ2-7,TRBV19,-,TGTGCCAGTAGCCCGTACCTATCGGGGGGCCCGACCTACGAGCAGTACTTC,CASSPYLSGGPTYEQYF
-,TRBJ2-1,TRBV7-9,TRBD2,TGTGCCAGCAGCCCCCTTGGGACTAGCGGCTGGGACAATGAGCAGTTCTTC,CASSPLGTSGWDNEQFF
-,TRBJ2-7,TRBV4-2,-,TGTGCCAGCGGAGCCCTTGGGGAGGACGAGCAGTACTTC,CASGALGEDEQYF
-,TRBJ2-6,TRBV5-6,-,TGTGCCAGCAGCTTTGGGGATCCCGGGGCCAACGTCCTGACTTTC,CASSFGDPGANVLTF
-,TRBJ2-1,TRBV2,-,TGTGCCAGCAGTGCTACAGGGGGGGCGTACAATGAGCAGTTCTTC,CASSATGGAYNEQFF
once,TRBJ2-5,TRBV4-1,TRBD2,TGCGCCAGCAGCCAAGGACTAGCGGGATTTCAAGAGACCCAGTACTTC,CASSQGLAGFQETQYF
-,TRBJ2-3,TRBV27,-,TGTGCCAGCAGTTTATCGACATTAAATACGCAGTATTTT,CASSLSTLNTQYF
once,TRBJ2-5,TRBV19,TRBD2,TGTGCCAGTACCTTTAGCGGGAGGGCCTTTGAGACCCAGTACTTC,CASTFSGRAFETQYF
-,TRBJ1-4,TRBV11-2,-,TGTGCCAGCAGCTTAGAGGCAGGAGGTAATGAAAAACTGTTTTTT,CASSLEAGGNEKLFF
once,TRBJ2-1,TRBV7-9,TRBD2,TGTGCCAGCAGCCCTCTCGGGGGGGCCAACAATGAGCAGTTCTTC,CASSPLGGANNEQFF
-,TRBJ2-3,TRBV7-9,TRBD2,TGTGCCAGCAGCCCGTCTAGGGCGGGGGGGGATACGCAGTATTTT,CASSPSRAGGDTQYF
-,TRBJ2-1,TRBV28,-,TGTGCCAGCAGCCCACTCCTCAGGGGTTATGAGCAGTTCTTC,CASSPLLRGYEQFF
-,TRBJ2-1,TRBV19,-,TGTGCCAGTAGTATAGTGCAGAGTTACAATGAGCAGTTCTTC,CASSIVQSYNEQFF
-,TRBJ2-5,TRBV5-1,-,TGCGCCAGCAGCTTTTCCGGGATTCAAGAGACCCAGTACTTC,CASSFSGIQETQYF
-,TRBJ1-1,TRBV19,-,TGTGCCAGTAGTATAGGGCCGGTTGGCACTGAAGCTTTCTTT,CASSIGPVGTEAFF
once,TRBJ1-5,TRBV7-9,-,TGTGCCAGCAGCTTACAGAATCAGCCCCAGCATTTT,CASSLQNQPQHF
-,TRBJ1-6,TRBV19,TRBD1,TGTGCCAGTGCCACAGGGGTGGGCTCCTATAATTCACCCCTCCACTTT,CASATGVGSYNSPLHF
-,TRBJ1-1,TRBV28,-,TGTGCCAGCAGTTTCCGACAGCGGAACACTGAAGCTTTCTTT,CASSFRQRNTEAFF
-,TRBJ2-7,TRBV5-4,-,TGTGCCAGCAGCCCGGGACCAGCTGGCGAGCAGTACTTC,CASSPGPAGEQYF
-,TRBJ2-1,TRBV5-4,-,TGTGCCAGCAGCAGGCCCGTTGGTGGTGAGCAGTTCTTC,CASSRPVGGEQFF
-,TRBJ2-7,TRBV11-1,TRBD2,TGTGCCAGCAGCTTAACGGGGGGGCATCACTACGAGCAGTACTTC,CASSLTGGHHYEQYF
-,TRBJ1-6,TRBV7-9,-,TGTGCCAGCAGCTTAATGGGTTCACCCCTCCACTTT,CASSLMGSPLHF
-,TRBJ2-1,TRBV27,-,TGTGCCAGCAGTGGCAGCCCCTACAATGAGCAGTTCTTC,CASSGSPYNEQFF
-,TRBJ1-2,TRBV10-3,TRBD1,TGTGCCATCAGTGAGGGACAGGGGGCGGGCTACACCTTC,CAISEGQGAGYTF
few,TRBJ2-1,TRBV7-3,-,TGTGCCAGCAGCTCAAGCGGGTGCAATGAGCAGTTCTTC,CASSSSGCNEQFF
-,TRBJ2-1,TRBV28,-,TGTGCCAGCTCGTTAGCCGTGGGCTCCTACAATGAGCAGTTCTTC,CASSLAVGSYNEQFF
-,TRBJ2-2,TRBV2,TRBD1,TGTGCCAGCCGGGACAGGGTCACCGGGGAGCTGTTTTTT,CASRDRVTGELFF
-,TRBJ2-1,TRBV7-8,-,TGTGCCAGCAGCTTTACCTCGTACAATGAGCAGTTCTTC,CASSFTSYNEQFF
-,TRBJ2-7,TRBV28,-,TGTGCCAGCAGTTCCACCCAGATGCACGAGCAGTACTTC,CASSSTQMHEQYF
-,TRBJ1-5,TRBV6-5,TRBD1,TGTGCCAGCAGTTACGGGGCAGGGGGTCAGCCCCAGCATTTT,CASSYGAGGQPQHF
-,TRBJ1-5,TRBV19,-,TGTGCCAGTAGTATAGGGGTTAAGTTCAATCAGCCCCAGCATTTT,CASSIGVKFNQPQHF
-,TRBJ2-5,TRBV6-5,TRBD1,TGTGCCAGCAGAGATTCGGGACAGGGTAGTACCCAGTACTTC,CASRDSGQGSTQYF
-,TRBJ1-5,TRBV28,-,TGTGCCAGCACCCCGGGGTCGGGGAAGGCTCAGCCCCAGCATTTT,CASTPGSGKAQPQHF
-,TRBJ2-7,TRBV19,TRBD2,TGTGCCAGTAGTAAACGGACTAGCGGGAACGTCGAGCAGTACTTC,CASSKRTSGNVEQYF
-,TRBJ2-7,TRBV11-1,-,TGTGCCAGCAGCTTATTATACAGAAGCGAGCAGTACTTC,CASSLLYRSEQYF
-,TRBJ2-2,TRBV7-2,-,TGTGCCAGCAGCTTAGGCTGGGCCGGGGAGCTGTTTTTT,CASSLGWAGELFF
-,TRBJ1-5,TRBV27,-,TGTGCCAGCAGTTTAAGGCGCAATCAGCCCCAGCATTTT,CASSLRRNQPQHF
-,TRBJ1-5,TRBV19,TRBD1,TGTGCCAGTAGTTACCGGGACAGGAATCAGCCCCAGCATTTT,CASSYRDRNQPQHF
-,TRBJ2-7,TRBV5-6,-,TGTGCCAGCAGCTTGGAGGGCAGGGGTACCTACGAGCAGTACTTC,CASSLEGRGTYEQYF
-,TRBJ2-1,TRBV6-5,TRBD1,TGTGCCAGCAGTTACTCGACAGGGGCCTACAATGAGCAGTTCTTC,CASSYSTGAYNEQFF
-,TRBJ2-1,TRBV5-4,-,TGTGCCAGCATCGGTCAGTACAATGAGCAGTTCTTC,CASIGQYNEQFF
-,TRBJ2-3,TRBV5-4,TRBD1,TGTGCCAGCAGCTTAAGGGACAGGACGCAAGATACGCAGTATTTT,CASSLRDRTQDTQYF
-,TRBJ2-7,TRBV27,-,TGTGCCAGCAGTTTATCGGGTGGCTACGAGCAGTACTTC,CASSLSGGYEQYF
-,TRBJ2-1,TRBV11-2,-,TGTGCCAGCAGCTTAGGGGAGAATGAGCAGTTCTTC,CASSLGENEQFF
-,TRBJ2-3,TRBV28,-,TGTGCCAGCAGTGTCGGGACTCTCACAGATACGCAGTATTTT,CASSVGTLTDTQYF
-,TRBJ2-3,TRBV28,-,TGTGCCAGCAGTTTGCAGGCAACAGATACGCAGTATTTT,CASSLQATDTQYF
-,TRBJ1-6,TRBV5-8,TRBD1,TGTGCCAGCAGCAGTAAGGGACAGGGGTTGGGTTCACCCCTCCACTTT,CASSSKGQGLGSPLHF
-,TRBJ2-7,TRBV18,-,TGTGCCAGCTCACCAACTGACACCTACGAGCAGTACTTC,CASSPTDTYEQYF
-,TRBJ1-2,TRBV5-6,-,TGTGCCAGCAGCTTTGCACAGATTAACTATGGCTACACCTTC,CASSFAQINYGYTF
-,TRBJ2-1,TRBV19,TRBD1,TGTGCCAGTAGTATTTCGACCCGGACAGGGGCTCGTGAGCAGTTCTTC,CASSISTRTGAREQFF
once,TRBJ2-3,TRBV2,-,TGTGCCAGCAGTGCTAGCAGTTCTAGCACAGATACGCAGTATTTT,CASSASSSSTDTQYF